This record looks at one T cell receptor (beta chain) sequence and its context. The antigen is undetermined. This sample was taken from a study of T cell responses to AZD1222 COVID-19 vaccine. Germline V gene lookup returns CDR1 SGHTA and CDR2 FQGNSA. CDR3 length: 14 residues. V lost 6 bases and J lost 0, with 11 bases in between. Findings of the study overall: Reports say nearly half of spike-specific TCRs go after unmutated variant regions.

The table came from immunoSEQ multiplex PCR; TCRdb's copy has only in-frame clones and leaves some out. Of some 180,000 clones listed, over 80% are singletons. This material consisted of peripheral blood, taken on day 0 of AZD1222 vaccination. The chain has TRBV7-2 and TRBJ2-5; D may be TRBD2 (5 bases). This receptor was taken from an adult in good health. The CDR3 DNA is TGTGCCAGCAGACTAGGGCGGTACCAAGAGACCCAGTACTTC. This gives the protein CASRLGRYQETQYF.